These 16 T cell receptor beta chains originate from one sample sequenced in a study of blood T cell repertoires in COVID-19. Generated by immunoSEQ multiplex PCR, the TCRdb table keeps only in-frame clones and is missing some. The sample carries about 410,000 clones, roughly 90% recorded once. Material for sequencing was peripheral blood. The receptors stem from a middle-aged woman with COVID-19, enrolled during active disease.

V gene TRBV7-9 combines with J gene TRBJ1-2; D not resolved. The germline V gene encodes CDR1 SEHNR and CDR2 FQNEAQ (reference sequence). V lost 5 bases and J lost 4, with 11 bases in between. This CDR3 has 13 amino acids. Written as DNA, the CDR3 is TGTGCCAGCAGCCCGGGATCATCCTATGGCTACACCTTC. Amino acids: CASSPGSSYGYTF.

The chain joins TRBV10-3 to TRBJ1-5; 7 bases align to TRBD1. V was pared by 4 bases and J by 2 bases, with 5 bases of the junction left unmatched. The CDR3 extends over 15 amino acids. Germline V gene sequence: CDR1 ENHRY, CDR2 SYGVKD. The CDR3 nucleotides read TGTGCCATCAGTGGGCAGGGGGAGGGCAATCAGCCCCAGCATTTT. The encoded protein is CAISGQGEGNQPQHF.

V gene TRBV30 combines with J gene TRBJ1-2, with 11 nucleotides matching TRBD1. This CDR3 has 15 residues. Germline-derived CDR1 and CDR2 are GTSNPN and SVGIG (reference sequence). J was trimmed by 8 bases and V by 0 bases; bases with no gene match: 8. The CDR3 nucleotides are TGTGCCTGGAGTGTCGGTGGACAGGGGGCGCGAGGCTACACCTTC. It codes for CAWSVGGQGARGYTF.

The chain is built from TRBV21-1 and TRBJ2-1; the D segment call TRBD2 is taken from the table without a DNA check. TRBV21-1 is described as a pseudogene. There are 14 residues in the CDR3. The CDR3 coding sequence is TGTGCCAGCAGCAAACCGGCGCGTCTGAGGGAGCAGTTCTTC. This sequence encodes CASSKPARLREQFF.

The V gene is TRBV9, the J gene TRBJ1-1, with a tentative D call TRBD1 (5 bases). The germline V gene encodes CDR1 SGDLS and CDR2 YYNGEE. The germline V and J ends were trimmed by 0 bases and 3 bases, with 15 bases remaining between them. The CDR3 contains 16 residues. The CDR3 here is CASSVGVGVSDTEAFF. DNA of the CDR3: TGTGCCAGCAGCGTAGGTGTAGGGGTTTCGGACACTGAAGCTTTCTTT.

The chain is built from TRBV7-3 and TRBJ1-1; TRBD1 is a possible D gene (6 bases). V was cut by 5 bases and J by 2 bases, with 15 bases left in between. Germline loops: CDR1 SGHTA, CDR2 FQGTGA. CDR3 length: 15 amino acids. This chain's CDR3 is CASSRTGTGNTEAFF. CDR3 sequence (DNA): TGTGCCAGCAGCCGTACAGGGACGGGAAACACTGAAGCTTTCTTT.

The chain couples TRBV10-3 to TRBJ2-5, with D possibly being TRBD1 (6 bases). There are 13 residues in the CDR3. Germline lookup yields CDR1 ENHRY and CDR2 SYGVKD. Trimming stripped 2 bases from V and 4 bases from J, with 8 bases between. CDR3 loop: CAISEQGPETQYF. The CDR3, as DNA: TGTGCCATCAGTGAGCAGGGGCCAGAGACCCAGTACTTC.

The chain combines TRBV4-3 with TRBJ1-4, with 12 nucleotides matching TRBD1. The CDR3 extends over 16 amino acids. V gave up 1 base and J gave up 8 bases; unmatched junction bases: 5. Germline V gene lookup returns CDR1 LGHNA and CDR2 YSLEER. CDR3 coding DNA: TGCGCCAGCAGCCAAGCAACCGGGACAGGGGGCGAAAAACTGTTTTTT. Amino acids: CASSQATGTGGEKLFF.

This clone was picked up one time. V is TRBV25-1 and J is TRBJ2-2; 8 bases line up with TRBD2. Germline CDR1 MGHDK, CDR2 SYGVNS. This CDR3 contains 14 residues. V lost 3 bases to trimming and J lost 6 bases; unmatched junction nucleotides: 3. The CDR3 DNA sequence: TGTGCCAGCAGTGAGCCCGGGGGGGCCGGGGAGCTGTTTTTT. Residues: CASSEPGGAGELFF.

The V gene is TRBV6-5, the J gene TRBJ2-5, with D possibly matching TRBD1 (8 bases). Trimming cost V 6 bases and J 1 base, with 15 bases left between them. CDR1 and CDR2 (germline): MNHEY, SVGAGI. The CDR3 contains 15 residues. The CDR3 sequence is CASRGGDRTQETQYF. CDR3 in DNA: TGTGCCAGCAGGGGGGGGGACAGGACCCAAGAGACCCAGTACTTC.

The rearrangement links TRBV5-4 to TRBJ2-1; 7 nucleotides line up with TRBD2. The CDR3 has 15 amino acids. Trimming cost V 4 bases and J 1 base; bases outside gene matches: 5. The germline CDR1 and CDR2 sequences are SGHNT and YYREEE (reference sequence). CDR3 loop: CASSGRSGSYNEQFF. The CDR3 DNA follows: TGTGCCAGCAGCGGCCGTAGCGGGTCCTACAATGAGCAGTTCTTC. The full variable domain, in which reference TRBV5-4 and TRBJ2-1 provide the parts outside the CDR3, is ETGVTQSPTHLIKTRGQQVTLRCSSQSGHNTVSWYQQALGQGPQFIFQYYREEENGRGNFPPRFSGLQFPNYSSELNVNALELDDSALYLCASSGRSGSYNEQFFGPGTRLTVL.

This chain links TRBV7-2 with TRBJ1-1, with 8 bases matching TRBD1. Germline V gene data show CDR1 as SGHTA and CDR2 as FQGNSA. The V gene end was trimmed by 5 bases and the J gene end by 5 bases; junction bases not matched to a gene: 7. This CDR3 contains 14 residues. The CDR3 nucleotides read TGTGCCAGCAGCCCAGGGGGCTCGGGGACTGAAGCTTTCTTT. Its protein is CASSPGGSGTEAFF. Complete variable domain (other parts from reference TRBV7-2 and TRBJ1-1): GAGVSQSPSNKVTEKGKDVELRCDPISGHTALYWYRQSLGQGLEFLIYFQGNSAPDKSGLPSDRFSAERTGGSVSTLTIQRTQQEDSAVYLCASSPGGSGTEAFFGQGTRLTVV.

The rearrangement uses TRBV10-3 and TRBJ1-3; weak D call: TRBD1 (5 bases). With 4 bases removed from V and 6 bases from J, the gap between germline ends came to 13 bases. Germline V gene sequence: CDR1 ENHRY, CDR2 SYGVKD. The CDR3 sequence is 14 residues long. The CDR3 loop reads CAISGQGVENTIYF. The CDR3 DNA follows: TGTGCCATCAGTGGGCAAGGGGTCGAAAACACCATATATTTT.

The chain couples TRBV9 to TRBJ1-1, with TRBD1 identical over 7 bases. With V trimmed by 0 bases and J by 5 bases, 4 bases remained unmatched. The CDR3 sequence is 14 residues long. Germline CDR1 reads SGDLS; CDR2 reads YYNGEE. DNA for the CDR3: TGTGCCAGCAGCGTAGGCCCAGGGGGGACTGAAGCTTTCTTT. Translation gives CASSVGPGGTEAFF. The whole variable domain, remainder taken from reference TRBV9 and TRBJ1-1, is DSGVTQTPKHLITATGQRVTLRCSPRSGDLSVYWYQQSLDQGLQFLIQYYNGEERAKGNILERFSAQQFPDLHSELNLSSLELGDSALYFCASSVGPGGTEAFFGQGTRLTVV.

The rearrangement uses TRBV5-6 and TRBJ1-2; TRBD1 matches at 8 bases. The CDR3 is 14 amino acids. The germline gives CDR1 SGHDT, CDR2 YYEEEE. The V gene end was trimmed by 0 bases and the J gene end by 8 bases; junction bases not matched to a gene: 6. Written as DNA, the CDR3 is TGTGCCAGCAGCTTGGGACAGGGGATACGGGGCTACACCTTC. Its translation: CASSLGQGIRGYTF.

This sequence joins TRBV11-2 and TRBJ1-1; 8 nucleotides agree with TRBD1. Germline-derived CDR1 and CDR2 are SGHAT and FQNNGV. This CDR3 comprises 13 residues. The trim removed 5 bases at V and 8 bases at J, leaving 7 bases unmatched. CDR3 bases: TGTGCCAGCAGCCCTTCCCGGGACAGGGAAGCTTTCTTT. Translating gives CASSPSRDREAFF.